A single sample gave rise to the 31 T cell receptor beta chains below, sequenced in a study of T-cell reconstitution after alpha-beta-depleted transplantation in children. A TCRbeta library incorporating unique molecular identifiers was prepared. TCRdb independently ran MiXCR on the PCR reads; one entry per CDR3 protein. The table includes 420,000 or so distinct CDR3 sequences, approximately 10% detected once. The material sequenced was PBMCs from the stem cell graft donor, taken from the stem cell graft. The receptors come from a human donor who donated a stem cell graft to a child with acute myeloid leukemia.

In its sample, this clonotype was seen a few times. This chain connects TRBV12-3 or TRBV12-4 to TRBJ1-5; D call uncertain. The CDR3 length is 15 residues. Trimming left V 5 bases short and J 2 bases short, with 13 bases between. CDR3 sequence reads: CASSGSPPGNQPQHF. In DNA form, the CDR3 reads TGTGCCAGCAGTGGGTCTCCCCCGGGCAATCAGCCCCAGCATTTT.

The chain employs TRBV18 and TRBJ2-1; TRBD2 agrees at 9 bases. Trimming cost V 3 bases and J 6 bases; bases outside gene matches: 12. Germline V lookup: CDR1 KGHSH, CDR2 LQKENI. This CDR3 has 17 residues. The CDR3 loop is CASSPGREGRYSNEQFF. CDR3 in DNA: TGTGCCAGCTCACCGGGGCGGGAGGGACGATACTCCAATGAGCAGTTCTTC.

This clonotype was counted between two and nine times. This chain connects TRBV7-9 to TRBJ2-7, with 7 bases aligning to TRBD1. This CDR3 is 13 amino acids long. J was trimmed by 5 bases and V by 5 bases; bases with no gene match: 6. Germline V gene data show CDR1 as SEHNR and CDR2 as FQNEAQ (reference sequence). This CDR3 reads CASSPTGFDEQYF. CDR3 DNA: TGTGCCAGCAGCCCGACAGGGTTTGACGAGCAGTACTTC.

The table lists this clonotype with many counts. The germline gene is not matched at one end of the junction; a read error may be the cause. The CDR3 reads CASSRTPENPEAFF. CDR3 in DNA: TGCGCCAGCAGCAGAACCCCCGAGAACCCTGAAGCTTTCTTT. V is TRBV5-1 and J is TRBJ1-1; D unresolved. Germline V gives CDR1 SGHRS, CDR2 YFSETQ. CDR3 length: 14 residues.

This clonotype was seen ten or more times. The CDR3 DNA reads TGTGCCAGCAGCGCTTCCGGGGGGTTCAATCAGCCCCAGCATTTT. This translates into CASSASGGFNQPQHF. V gene TRBV9 combines with J gene TRBJ1-5, with a tentative D call TRBD1 (5 bases). The germline V and J ends were trimmed by 3 bases and 3 bases, with 13 bases remaining between them. This CDR3 has 15 amino acids. Germline V lookup: CDR1 SGDLS, CDR2 YYNGEE.

The chain recombines TRBV7-2 with TRBJ2-1; 7 nucleotides agree with TRBD2. Germline assignment: CDR1 SGHTA and CDR2 FQGNSA. Trimming at V came to 2 bases and at J to 8 bases, leaving 9 bases not matched to a gene. The CDR3 runs to 15 residues. The CDR3 loop reads CASSLQSGVGYEQFF. In DNA form, the CDR3 reads TGTGCCAGCAGCTTACAAAGCGGGGTCGGCTATGAGCAGTTCTTC.

The rearrangement joins TRBV20-1 to TRBJ2-2, with 7 bases aligning to TRBD2. V dropped 0 bases and J dropped 9; count of bases not matched to a gene: 16. The CDR3 has 17 amino acids. Per the germline V gene, CDR1 is DFQATT and CDR2 is SNEGSKA (reference sequence). The CDR3 bases are TGCAGTGCTAGAGATGGAGGTTCTAGCGGTCTGGGGAGGGAGCTGTTTTTT. Translating it yields CSARDGGSSGLGRELFF.

The chain combines TRBV7-2 with TRBJ1-6; D gene ambiguous. This CDR3 has 13 amino acids. V gave up 5 bases and J gave up 8 bases, with 10 bases separating them. CDR1 SGHTA and CDR2 FQGNSA come from the germline V gene. The CDR3 region has the DNA TGTGCCAGCAGCCCCTCAGAGGATTCACCCCTCCACTTT. Translating it yields CASSPSEDSPLHF.

About this clonotype itself: This may arise from a read error, as a much more abundant clone is one base away. This chain uses TRBV7-2 with TRBJ2-5; tentatively, D is TRBD1 (6 bases). The CDR3 runs to 14 residues. Germline lookup yields CDR1 SGHTA and CDR2 FQGNSA. V lost 5 bases and J 7 bases, leaving 17 bases between the germline ends. Here the CDR3 reads CASSESRGWRTQYF. The CDR3 DNA sequence: TGTGCCAGCAGCGAGAGCAGGGGCTGGCGGACCCAGTACTTC.

The V call is TRBV19, the J call TRBJ1-5, with D uncertain. V was pared by 3 bases and J by 4 bases, with 10 bases between. The CDR3 consists of 14 residues. CDR1 is LNHDA, CDR2 SQIVND, per germline (reference sequence). The CDR3 spells CASSIGAGNQPQHF. CDR3 in DNA: TGTGCCAGTAGTATCGGCGCAGGAAATCAGCCCCAGCATTTT. The variable domain in full, with the rest retrieved from reference TRBV19 and TRBJ1-5, is DGGITQSPKYLFRKEGQNVTLSCEQNLNHDAMYWYRQDPGQGLRLIYYSQIVNDFQKGDIAEGYSVSREKKESFPLTVTSAQKNPTAFYLCASSIGAGNQPQHFGDGTRLSIL.

This chain's CDR3 is CASSPIQGLAEAFF. CDR3 coding DNA: TGTGCCAGCAGCCCAATACAGGGTTTGGCTGAAGCTTTCTTT. This sequence joins TRBV7-2 and TRBJ1-1; weak D call: TRBD1 (6 bases). The germline CDR1 and CDR2 sequences are SGHTA and FQGNSA. Trimming took 5 bases from V and 6 from J, leaving 16 bases between them. The CDR3 has 14 residues. The whole variable domain, filled in from reference TRBV7-2 and TRBJ1-1, reads GAGVSQSPSNKVTEKGKDVELRCDPISGHTALYWYRQSLGQGLEFLIYFQGNSAPDKSGLPSDRFSAERTGGSVSTLTIQRTQQEDSAVYLCASSPIQGLAEAFFGQGTRLTVV.

V gene TRBV20-1 combines with J gene TRBJ2-5; D may be TRBD2 (6 bases). This CDR3 is built from 13 residues. The germline CDR1 and CDR2 sequences are DFQATT and SNEGSKA (reference sequence). V lost 5 bases, J lost 4 bases, and 14 bases lay in between. CDR3 residues: CSAGRRGRETQYF. CDR3 bases: TGCAGTGCTGGGAGGAGGGGCAGAGAGACCCAGTACTTC.

V is TRBV9 and J is TRBJ2-4; possible D gene TRBD1, 6 bases. Germline V gives CDR1 SGDLS, CDR2 YYNGEE. V lost 4 bases to trimming and J lost 2 bases, with 10 bases between them. The CDR3 is 14 residues long. DNA for the CDR3: TGTGCCAGCAGCCCCGGGACACCCAAAAACATTCAGTACTTC. Translated: CASSPGTPKNIQYF.

This clonotype was recorded at least ten times. J is TRBJ2-2 and V is TRBV6-2 or TRBV6-3; 9 bases align to TRBD1. Losses at the gene ends were 7 bases for V and 3 bases for J; bases not matched to a gene: 3. The CDR3 is 14 residues long. The germline V gene has CDR1 MNHEY and CDR2 SVGEGT. The CDR3 DNA sequence: TGTGCCAGCATCGGACAGGGGTACACCGGGGAGCTGTTTTTT. It specifies CASIGQGYTGELFF.

The chain combines TRBV4-3 with TRBJ2-3, with 7 positions matching TRBD1. Germline CDR1 is LGHNA and CDR2 is YSLEER. Unmatched junction bases numbered 7, after V lost 5 bases and J lost 2 bases. The CDR3 has 15 residues. CDR3 amino acids: CASSSGQENTDTQYF. The CDR3 nucleotides are TGCGCCAGCAGCAGTGGACAGGAGAACACAGATACGCAGTATTTT.

The sample holds a few counts of this clonotype. The chain carries TRBV29-1 and TRBJ1-4; D uncertain. This CDR3 region has 13 residues. Trimming left V 4 bases short and J 4 bases short, with 10 bases between. CDR1 SQVTM and CDR2 ANQGSEA come from the germline V gene. This CDR3 is CSVVTSNNEKLFF. CDR3 coding DNA: TGCAGCGTTGTAACGTCCAATAATGAAAAACTGTTTTTT. The whole variable domain, filled in from reference TRBV29-1 and TRBJ1-4, reads SAVISQKPSRDICQRGTSLTIQCQVDSQVTMMFWYRQQPGQSLTLIATANQGSEATYESGFVIDKFPISRPNLTFSTLTVSNMSPEDSSIYLCSVVTSNNEKLFFGSGTQLSVL.

CDR3 residues: CATRTDPNTEAFF. CDR3 sequence (DNA): TGCGCCACCCGGACCGACCCGAACACTGAAGCTTTCTTT. This chain links TRBV5-1 with TRBJ1-1; D is uncertain. CDR1 is SGHRS and CDR2 is YFSETQ in the germline V gene. Trimming took 9 bases from V and 1 from J, leaving 13 bases between them. This CDR3 is 13 amino acids long.

This clonotype was observed at least ten times. The chain uses TRBV10-3 and TRBJ1-1; D ambiguous. The CDR3 consists of 14 residues. Germline CDR1 is ENHRY and CDR2 is SYGVKD. With 2 bases removed from V and 1 base from J, the gap between germline ends came to 8 bases. The CDR3 DNA reads TGTGCCATCAGTGAGACGGAGGCGAACACTGAAGCTTTCTTT. It specifies CAISETEANTEAFF.

This clonotype was recorded at least ten times. This rearrangement joins TRBV5-6 to TRBJ1-2; 10 positions agree with TRBD1. The CDR3 is 16 amino acids. Germline CDR1 is SGHDT and CDR2 is YYEEEE. Unmatched junction bases numbered 6, after V lost 0 bases and J lost 4 bases. CDR3 region: CASSLVGTGEAYGYTF. CDR3 DNA: TGTGCCAGCAGCTTGGTGGGGACAGGGGAGGCCTATGGCTACACCTTC.

The chain has TRBV6-2 or TRBV6-3 and TRBJ2-2; weak D call: TRBD1 (5 bases). The germline CDR1 and CDR2 sequences are MNHEY and SVGEGT. Trimming removed 3 bases at V and 2 bases at J, with 10 bases between. The CDR3 totals 15 residues. DNA for the CDR3: TGTGCCAGCAGTTATCGACAGACTAACACCGGGGAGCTGTTTTTT. Residues: CASSYRQTNTGELFF.

The V call is TRBV18, the J call TRBJ1-2; possible D gene TRBD1, 6 bases. This CDR3 is built from 16 residues. Per germline, CDR1 KGHSH and CDR2 LQKENI. V gave up 3 bases and J gave up 8 bases, with 22 bases separating them. The CDR3 reads CASSPAVWGPGEGYTF. CDR3 bases: TGTGCCAGCTCACCGGCCGTGTGGGGGCCGGGTGAGGGCTACACCTTC.

This sequence joins TRBV19 and TRBJ1-1; D perhaps matches TRBD1 (5 bases). The germline V gene encodes CDR1 LNHDA and CDR2 SQIVND (reference sequence). This CDR3 is built from 14 residues. Trimming left V 3 bases short and J 1 base short, with 9 bases between. The CDR3 sequence: CASSIDSRNTEAFF. CDR3 sequence (DNA): TGTGCCAGTAGTATCGACAGCAGGAACACTGAAGCTTTCTTT. Variable domain in full (rest from reference TRBV19 and TRBJ1-1): DGGITQSPKYLFRKEGQNVTLSCEQNLNHDAMYWYRQDPGQGLRLIYYSQIVNDFQKGDIAEGYSVSREKKESFPLTVTSAQKNPTAFYLCASSIDSRNTEAFFGQGTRLTVV.

This clonotype was counted between two and nine times. This CDR3 reads CASSTRQGGEAFF. The CDR3 nucleotides read TGTGCCAGCAGTACTCGACAGGGGGGGGAAGCTTTCTTT. V usage is TRBV6-5 and J usage is TRBJ1-1; 9 nucleotides line up with TRBD1. The CDR3 covers 13 residues. Germline V gives CDR1 MNHEY, CDR2 SVGAGI. After removal of 5 bases from V and 8 bases from J, the junction contained 6 bases not matched to a gene.

The chain uses TRBV29-1 and TRBJ2-1; D not resolved. The CDR3 is 12 residues long. Trimming removed 3 bases from V and 10 bases from J, with 13 bases in between. CDR1 is SQVTM, CDR2 ANQGSEA, per germline. The DNA of the CDR3 is TGCAGCGTTGAGCCCAAAGGACCGGAGCAGTTCTTC. Amino acid sequence: CSVEPKGPEQFF.

The V and J genes are TRBV7-3 and TRBJ1-5; D might be TRBD1 (5 bases). The germline CDR1 and CDR2 sequences are SGHTA and FQGTGA. V lost 5 bases to trimming and J lost 7 bases, with 18 bases between them. The CDR3 has 15 residues. This chain's CDR3 is CASSHGAGHSQPQHF. The DNA for the CDR3 is TGTGCCAGCAGCCACGGGGCAGGGCATTCGCAGCCCCAGCATTTT.

This clonotype was counted at least ten times. The chain combines TRBV7-2 with TRBJ2-2, with D perhaps TRBD2 (6 bases). CDR1 and CDR2 from the germline V gene are SGHTA and FQGNSA. This CDR3 spans 16 amino acids. V lost 1 base, J lost 2 bases, and 11 bases lay in between. In DNA, the CDR3 is TGTGCCAGCAGCTTAGTTGGACTACGAAACACCGGGGAGCTGTTTTTT. It specifies CASSLVGLRNTGELFF.

A word on this clonotype: This is likely a read error, given that the CDR3 carries no conserved phenylalanine or tryptophan at its end. The limits of the CDR3 on the DNA are not certain, so only TCRdb's listed CDR3 is given. The rearrangement joins TRBV5-6 to TRBJ2-3; the DNA was not used to check the table's D call, TRBD2. Per the germline V gene, CDR1 is SGHDT and CDR2 is YYEEEE. 9 amino acids form the CDR3, both terminal residues included. CDR3 protein: CASSRDERC.

The sample holds a few counts of this clonotype. The chain carries TRBV15 and TRBJ2-3, with D maybe TRBD1 (7 bases). Germline V lookup: CDR1 LNHNV, CDR2 YYDKDF (reference sequence). Trimming took 3 bases from V and 4 from J, leaving 14 bases between them. This CDR3 contains 15 residues. The CDR3 DNA is TGTGCCACCAGCAGGCGGGACAGAGGCCCAGATACGCAGTATTTT. It specifies CATSRRDRGPDTQYF.

This clonotype came up many times. The chain carries TRBV7-2 and TRBJ2-7; TRBD2 is a possible D gene (7 bases). V gave up 1 base and J gave up 5 bases, with 15 bases separating them. The CDR3 loop spans 15 amino acids. Germline CDR1 is SGHTA and CDR2 is FQGNSA. The CDR3 nucleotides read TGTGCCAGCAGCTTAGAGGGGGGGGCCTGGGACGAGCAGTACTTC. Residues: CASSLEGGAWDEQYF.

Ten or more counts support this clonotype. J is TRBJ1-1 and V is TRBV30, with D unclear. Germline CDR1 GTSNPN, CDR2 SVGIG (reference sequence). This CDR3 comprises 11 residues. The CDR3 loop is CGGGLGTEAFF. CDR3 nucleotides: TGTGGGGGAGGGTTGGGCACTGAAGCTTTCTTT.

The chain uses TRBV20-1 and TRBJ2-2; 8 bases align to TRBD2. After removal of 6 bases from V and 6 bases from J, the junction contained 6 bases not matched to a gene. This CDR3 spans 13 amino acids. CDR1 is DFQATT and CDR2 is SNEGSKA in the germline V gene (reference sequence). The CDR3 spells CSALSGGPGELFF. DNA of the CDR3: TGCAGTGCCCTGAGCGGGGGACCCGGGGAGCTGTTTTTT.